This T cell receptor beta chain was captured by sequencing in a study of T cell responses to AZD1222 COVID-19 vaccine. On this clone: Its matching antigen is unknown.

Findings and caveats of the study: Repertoire sampling occurred only after the peak T cell response.

Assay used: immunoSEQ multiplex PCR; TCRdb lists only in-frame clones, some missing. The sample includes about 120,000 clones, around nine tenths of them seen just once. The sample was peripheral blood, taken 28 days after the second AZD1222 dose. The source of this sequence is an adult who received the AZD1222 COVID-19 vaccine.

The CDR3 region is CASSLAGQGFTEAFF. The CDR3 nucleotides are TGTGCCAGCAGTTTGGCGGGACAGGGGTTCACTGAAGCTTTCTTT. The chain has TRBV7-8 and TRBJ1-1; 10 bases fit TRBD1. The germline CDR1 and CDR2 sequences are SGHVS and FQNEAQ. The CDR3 loop spans 15 amino acids. V dropped 6 bases and J dropped 4; count of bases not matched to a gene: 8.